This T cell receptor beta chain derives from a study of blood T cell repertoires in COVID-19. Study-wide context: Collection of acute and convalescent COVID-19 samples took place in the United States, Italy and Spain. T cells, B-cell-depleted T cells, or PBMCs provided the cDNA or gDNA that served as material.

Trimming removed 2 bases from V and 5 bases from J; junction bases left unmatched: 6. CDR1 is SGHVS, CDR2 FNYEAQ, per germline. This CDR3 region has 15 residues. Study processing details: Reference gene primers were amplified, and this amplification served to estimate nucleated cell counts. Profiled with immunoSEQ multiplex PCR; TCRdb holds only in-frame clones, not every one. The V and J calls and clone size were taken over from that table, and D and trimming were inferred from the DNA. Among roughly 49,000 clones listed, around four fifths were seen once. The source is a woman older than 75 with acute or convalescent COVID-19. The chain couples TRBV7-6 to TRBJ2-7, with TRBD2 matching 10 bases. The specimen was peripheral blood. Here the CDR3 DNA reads TGTGCCAGCAGCTTATCCAAGCGGGGGGGGAACGAGCAGTACTTC. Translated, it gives CASSLSKRGGNEQYF.